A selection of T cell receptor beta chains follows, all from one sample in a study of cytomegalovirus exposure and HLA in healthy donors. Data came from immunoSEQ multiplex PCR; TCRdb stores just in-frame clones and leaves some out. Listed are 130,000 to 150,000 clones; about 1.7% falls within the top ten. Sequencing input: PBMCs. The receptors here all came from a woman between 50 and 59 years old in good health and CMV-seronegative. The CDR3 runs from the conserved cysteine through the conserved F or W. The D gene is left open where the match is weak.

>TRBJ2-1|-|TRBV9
TGTGCCAGCAGCGTCTCTGCCTACAATGAGCAGTTCTTC
CASSVSAYNEQFF
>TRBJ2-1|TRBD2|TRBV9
TGTGCCAGCAGCGCCAGCGGGACTAGTGATGAGCAGTTCTTC
CASSASGTSDEQFF
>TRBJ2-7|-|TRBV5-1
TGCGCCAGCAGCGACTACCAGGGGAGTAACGACGAGCAGTACTTC
CASSDYQGSNDEQYF
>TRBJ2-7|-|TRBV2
TGTGCCAGCACCGACGGGGGGACATCGGGACTCACCTACGAGCAGTACTTC
CASTDGGTSGLTYEQYF
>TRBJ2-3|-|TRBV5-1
TGCGCCAGCAGCTTAAGTCAGGGCTCAGATACGCAGTATTTT
CASSLSQGSDTQYF
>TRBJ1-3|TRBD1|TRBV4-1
TGCGCCAGCAGCCAAGGGACAGGGCGAAACACCATATATTTT
CASSQGTGRNTIYF
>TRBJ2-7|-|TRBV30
TGTGCCTGGAGAGACCGACTCATCTACGAGCAGTACTTC
CAWRDRLIYEQYF
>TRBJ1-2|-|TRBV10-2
TGCGCCACCAGGGTTAGCTATGGCTACACCTTC
CATRVSYGYTF
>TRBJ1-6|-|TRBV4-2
TGTGCCAGCAGCCCCACGGGGGACCCCCATTCACCCCTCCACTTT
CASSPTGDPHSPLHF
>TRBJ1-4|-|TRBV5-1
TGCGCCAGCAGCATCCAACAGCAAACTAATGAAAAACTGTTTTTT
CASSIQQQTNEKLFF
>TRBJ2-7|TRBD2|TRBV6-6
TGTGCCAGCAGCGCGGGGAGGGCCTATAGCTACGAGCAGTACTTC
CASSAGRAYSYEQYF
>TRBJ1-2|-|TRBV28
TGTGCCAGCAGTTTGGCCAGCAGTTTTTTTCAGGGAAAAACTAACTATGGCTACACCTTC
CASSLASSFFQGKTNYGYTF
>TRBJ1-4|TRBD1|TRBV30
TGTGCCTGGAGGCCGGGACAGTTTAATGAAAAACTGTTTTTT
CAWRPGQFNEKLFF
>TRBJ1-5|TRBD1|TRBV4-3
TGCGCCAGCAGCCAAGGAAGAACGACAGGGAATCAGCCCCAGCATTTT
CASSQGRTTGNQPQHF
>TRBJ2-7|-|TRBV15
TGTGCCACCAGCAGAGATCCCTCGCGTAGCTACGAGCAGTACTTC
CATSRDPSRSYEQYF
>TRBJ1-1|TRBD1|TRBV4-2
TGTGCCAGCAGCGCTACGCAGGGGGGAAACACTGAAGCTTTCTTT
CASSATQGGNTEAFF
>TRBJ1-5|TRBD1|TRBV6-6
TGTGCCAGCAGTGCCATGACAGGGGGAGAACAGCCCCAGCATTTT
CASSAMTGGEQPQHF
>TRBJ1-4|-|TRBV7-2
TGTGCCAGCAGCTTAGATTCTCTTGGCGGGGAAAAACTGTTTTTT
CASSLDSLGGEKLFF
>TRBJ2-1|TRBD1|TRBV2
TGTGCCAGGAGGACAGGGGTCCGTGGTGAGCAGTTCTTC
CARRTGVRGEQFF
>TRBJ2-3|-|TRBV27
TGTGCCAGCAGTTTATTTCGGGGAGATACGCAGTATTTT
CASSLFRGDTQYF
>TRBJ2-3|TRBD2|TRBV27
TGTGCCAGCAGTTCCGGGACTAGCGGCTTAGGGACGCAGTATTTT
CASSSGTSGLGTQYF
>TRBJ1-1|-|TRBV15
TGTGCCACCAGCAGAGGAGAAGTTTCGAACACTGAAGCTTTCTTT
CATSRGEVSNTEAFF
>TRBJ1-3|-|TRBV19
TGTGCCAGTAGGGCCGGGAACTACTCTGGAAACACCATATATTTT
CASRAGNYSGNTIYF
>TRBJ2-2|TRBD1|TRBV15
TGTGCCACAGAAGGAAGGACAGGGGGGGAGCTGTTTTTT
CATEGRTGGELFF
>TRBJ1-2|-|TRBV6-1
TGTGCCAGCAGTGAAGCGCTTCAGGGGATCTATGGCTACACCTTC
CASSEALQGIYGYTF
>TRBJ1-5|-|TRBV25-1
TGTGCCAGCAGTGAATCGGGGGACGTGGGATCGCCCCAGCATTTT
CASSESGDVGSPQHF
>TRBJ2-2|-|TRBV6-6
TGTGCCAGCCAGGACTATAACACCGGGGAGCTGTTTTTT
CASQDYNTGELFF
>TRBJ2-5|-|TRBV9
TGTGCCCCGGCAGTTCTGGTTGGAGGCCAAGAGACCCAGTACTTC
CAPAVLVGGQETQYF
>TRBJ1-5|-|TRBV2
TGTGCCAGCAGTCGATTGGAGGGGGGGCGGCTCAATCAGCCCCAGCATTTT
CASSRLEGGRLNQPQHF
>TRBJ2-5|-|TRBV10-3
TGTGCCATCAGTGAGACCGGGACAAGGGAGACCCAGTACTTC
CAISETGTRETQYF
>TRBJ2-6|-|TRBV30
TGTGCCTGGAATGAGGTCTCTGGGGCCAACGTCCTGACTTTC
CAWNEVSGANVLTF
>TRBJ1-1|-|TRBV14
TGTGCCAGCAGCCAAGATCCCTGGACTGGGAACACTGAAGCTTTCTTT
CASSQDPWTGNTEAFF
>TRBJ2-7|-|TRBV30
TGTGCCTGGGAAACCGAGGATTACGACGAGCAGTACTTC
CAWETEDYDEQYF
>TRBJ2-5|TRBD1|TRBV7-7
TGTGCTAGCAGCCAGAGGTTTACAGGGGCAGAGACCCAGTACTTC
CASSQRFTGAETQYF
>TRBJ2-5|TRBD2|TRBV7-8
TGTGCCAGCAGCTTAGGGGGGCGGGGGGATGACTTC
CASSLGGRGDDF
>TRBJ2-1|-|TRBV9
TGTGCCAGCAGCGTAGAGGTTAGGAGTACAAATGAGCAGTTCTTC
CASSVEVRSTNEQFF